This T cell receptor beta chain was sequenced during a study of cytomegalovirus exposure and HLA in healthy donors. The study, taken as a whole, reports: Many donors carried some public TCRs, although rarity characterized most TCR sequences. Within a later analysis, the majority of CMV-associated TCR beta chains appeared HLA-restricted. Based on reports, TCR beta sequences accurately predicted HLA-A and HLA-B alleles for most subjects. Apart from CMV serostatus, no immune exposure information was available.

With 60 Vbeta and 13 Jbeta primers, the PCR was carried out. The protocol was immunoSEQ multiplex PCR, while the TCRdb copy is restricted to in-frame clones and leaves out a portion. Among roughly 180,000 clones listed, roughly a tenth were seen once. A word on this clone: No antigen is known for it.

The CDR3 totals 17 residues. Germline CDR1 and CDR2: SEHNR and FQNEAQ (reference sequence). V gave up 5 bases and J gave up 3 bases; unmatched junction bases: 12. The TCR comes from a woman under 40 in good health and CMV-seropositive. The J gene is TRBJ1-3, the V gene TRBV7-9, with 8 bases that match TRBD1. Source material: PBMCs. The CDR3 reads CASSRRGQGADGNTIYF. DNA of the CDR3: TGTGCCAGCAGCCGCCGTGGGCAGGGGGCTGATGGAAACACCATATATTTT.